These 23 T cell receptor beta chains came from one sample sequenced in a study of T-cell reconstitution after alpha-beta-depleted transplantation in children. This sample's TCRbeta library carried unique molecular identifier barcodes. TCRdb called the PCR reads again in MiXCR, with one record for every CDR3 protein. This sample yields a few hundred thousand distinct CDR3 sequences, of which approximately 41% are seen a single time; 27% belongs to the top ten. Material: PBMCs, obtained before TCRalphabeta/CD19-depleted stem cell transplant. Receptors were obtained from a girl aged 2-9 years with aplastic anemia, due to receive a stem cell transplant.

CDR3 region: CASSSGRHISDTQYF. The CDR3 nucleotides are TGTGCCAGCAGCTCAGGACGACATATCTCGGATACGCAGTATTTT. V gene TRBV7-2 combines with J gene TRBJ2-3; D remains ambiguous. Trimming cost V 4 bases and J 6 bases, with 17 bases left between them. CDR1 and CDR2 (germline): SGHTA, FQGNSA. This CDR3 is built from 15 residues.

This clonotype was observed a few times. The chain carries TRBV19 and TRBJ1-2; D unclear. Between the trimmed V and J ends, which lost 5 bases and 3 bases, there was a span of 7 bases. CDR1 is LNHDA, CDR2 SQIVND, per germline (reference sequence). This CDR3 contains 12 residues. The CDR3 region is CASSWQHYGYTF. The CDR3 nucleotides read TGTGCCAGTAGTTGGCAGCACTATGGCTACACCTTC.

Points on this clonotype: This may come from a read error, since a much larger clone is one base off. The chain couples TRBV29-1 to TRBJ2-7; unclear D gene. CDR3 length: 14 residues. V lost 2 bases and J lost 2, with 13 bases in between. Per germline, CDR1 SQVTM and CDR2 ANQGSEA. CDR3 nucleotide sequence: TGCAGCGTTGAAAAGGACGCCGACCCCTACGAGCAGTACTTC. This encodes CSVEKDADPYEQYF.

The chain carries TRBV20-1 and TRBJ2-1; 7 nucleotides match TRBD1. CDR3 length: 15 residues. V dropped 0 bases and J dropped 3; count of bases not matched to a gene: 5. Germline CDR1 is DFQATT and CDR2 is SNEGSKA (reference sequence). This CDR3 is CSARESDRVYNEQFF. As DNA, the CDR3 is TGCAGTGCTAGAGAGAGCGACAGGGTCTACAATGAGCAGTTCTTC.

This clonotype has at least ten counts. The V call is TRBV20-1, the J call TRBJ1-1; D remains ambiguous. Germline values: CDR1 DFQATT, CDR2 SNEGSKA (reference sequence). The CDR3 runs 12 residues. Trimming pared 1 base from V and 9 bases from J, leaving 12 bases between. The CDR3 DNA is TGCAGTGCTAGAGCGGAGGGTCCACAAGCTTTCTTT. It codes for CSARAEGPQAFF.

This clonotype was picked up many times. V gene TRBV10-3 combines with J gene TRBJ2-5; perhaps D is TRBD1 or TRBD2 (5 bases each). The germline gives CDR1 ENHRY, CDR2 SYGVKD. The V end was cut by 8 bases, the J end by 5 bases, with 15 bases between. The CDR3 spans 13 residues. In nucleotides, the CDR3 is TGTGCCATCGGCCGGGGCCCCGGGGAGACCCAGTACTTC. Translated, it gives CAIGRGPGETQYF.

This clonotype was seen at least ten times. This chain connects TRBV12-3 or TRBV12-4 to TRBJ2-7; D not certain. V was shortened by 1 base and J by 0 bases, with 7 bases between the two germline ends. CDR3 length: 14 amino acids. The CDR3 DNA reads as TGTGCCAGCAGTTTAGGGGTAAGCTCCTACGAGCAGTACTTC. Translating it yields CASSLGVSSYEQYF.

This clonotype was found once. The chain couples TRBV9 to TRBJ2-7; maybe TRBD2 (5 bases). Trimming took 0 bases from V and 7 from J, leaving 14 bases between them. There are 14 residues in the CDR3. The germline CDR1 and CDR2 sequences are SGDLS and YYNGEE. CDR3 amino acids: CASSVGPSGGEQYF. For the CDR3, the DNA is TGTGCCAGCAGCGTAGGGCCAAGCGGAGGAGAGCAGTACTTC.

Note on this clonotype: A much larger clone sits a single nucleotide away, making a read error possible. The rearrangement uses TRBV5-6 and TRBJ2-1; the D gene could be TRBD1 or TRBD2 (5 bases each). There are 21 residues in the CDR3. The germline V gene encodes CDR1 SGHDT and CDR2 YYEEEE. Between the trimmed V and J ends, which lost 7 bases and 6 bases, there was a span of 38 bases. This CDR3 reads CASGLSAAPGRDQGHLNEQFF. Here the CDR3 DNA reads TGTGCCAGCGGCCTATCTGCCGCCCCGGGACGGGACCAAGGCCACCTCAATGAGCAGTTCTTC.

The CDR3 DNA reads as TGCAGTGCTAGTTCCCCGGGACTGGAGGATGAGCAGTTCTTC. This codes for CSASSPGLEDEQFF. This chain links TRBV20-1 with TRBJ2-1, with D possibly being TRBD2 (6 bases). V was shortened by 3 bases and J by 8 bases, with 17 bases between the two germline ends. The CDR3 sequence is 14 residues long. CDR1 is DFQATT and CDR2 is SNEGSKA in the germline V gene (reference sequence).

J is TRBJ2-1 and V is TRBV7-2, with TRBD2 identical over 8 bases. This CDR3 region has 16 residues. J gave up 6 bases and V 1 base, and 8 bases lay outside the gene matches. CDR1 is SGHTA and CDR2 is FQGNSA in the germline V gene. This CDR3 reads CASSLDSRGGRNEQFF. CDR3 in DNA: TGTGCCAGCAGCTTAGACTCCCGGGGGGGCCGCAATGAGCAGTTCTTC.

This clonotype was seen at least ten times. Compared with germline, one end of the junction differs, possibly owing to a read error. CDR3 amino acids: CASSFGGSYNEQFF. In DNA form, the CDR3 reads TGTGCTAGCAGCTTCGGCGGTTCCTACAATGAGCAGTTCTTC. The chain uses TRBV7-9 and TRBJ2-1; D not resolved. The length of the CDR3 is 14 residues. CDR1 and CDR2 (germline): SEHNR, FQNEAQ (reference sequence).

The rearrangement links TRBV5-1 to TRBJ2-1; 9 nucleotides line up with TRBD2. V dropped 3 bases and J dropped 3; count of bases not matched to a gene: 4. Per the germline V gene, CDR1 is SGHRS and CDR2 is YFSETQ. CDR3 size: 15 residues. CDR3 nucleotides: TGCGCCAGCAGCTATAGCGGGGGAGGCTACAATGAGCAGTTCTTC. It is translated as CASSYSGGGYNEQFF.

The sample holds many counts of this clonotype. The V and J genes are TRBV28 and TRBJ1-6; D is unclear. This CDR3 has 14 amino acids. With 10 bases removed from V and 4 bases from J, the gap between germline ends came to 14 bases. The germline V gene encodes CDR1 MDHEN and CDR2 SYDVKM. This CDR3 reads CATTGRAYNSPLHF. CDR3 sequence (DNA): TGTGCCACCACCGGGCGAGCGTATAATTCACCCCTCCACTTT.

The genes are TRBV7-9 and TRBJ1-3; TRBD1 is a possible D gene (5 bases). From germline, CDR1 is SEHNR and CDR2 FQNEAQ (reference sequence). The CDR3 has 14 amino acids. V shed 6 bases and J shed 2 bases, with 11 bases lying between them. The CDR3 is CASSNRTTGNTIYF. DNA for the CDR3: TGTGCCAGCAGTAACAGGACAACTGGAAACACCATATATTTT. The full variable domain, in which reference TRBV7-9 and TRBJ1-3 provide the parts outside the CDR3, is DTGVSQNPRHKITKRGQNVTFRCDPISEHNRLYWYRQTLGQGPEFLTYFQNEAQLEKSRLLSDRFSAERPKGSFSTLEIQRTEQGDSAMYLCASSNRTTGNTIYFGEGSWLTVV.

The chain carries TRBV6-5 and TRBJ2-7; D gene ambiguous. The CDR3 runs 11 residues. Germline V CDR1 and CDR2: MNHEY, SVGAGI. The V end was cut by 5 bases, the J end by 4 bases, with 6 bases between. In nucleotides, the CDR3 is TGTGCCAGCAGTGATGGGTACGAGCAGTACTTC. Translation: CASSDGYEQYF.

Only a few counts were recorded for this clonotype. The chain recombines TRBV24-1 with TRBJ2-3; D is unresolved. Germline CDR1 and CDR2: KGHDR and SFDVKD. The CDR3 extends over 14 amino acids. V was trimmed by 6 bases and J by 1 base, leaving 10 bases between them. This chain's CDR3 is CATSRSPGTDTQYF. CDR3 nucleotide sequence: TGTGCCACCAGTCGATCGCCAGGCACAGATACGCAGTATTTT.

In its sample, this clonotype was seen a few times. The chain has TRBV11-2 and TRBJ2-3; 8 bases match TRBD1. Germline assignment: CDR1 SGHAT and CDR2 FQNNGV. This CDR3 is built from 16 residues. Losses at the gene ends were 1 base for V and 4 bases for J; bases not matched to a gene: 7. CDR3 DNA: TGTGCCAGCAGCTTAGCTTCAGGGGGCTACGCAGATACGCAGTATTTT. Residues: CASSLASGGYADTQYF. Full variable domain (outside the CDR3, taken from reference TRBV11-2 and TRBJ2-3): EAGVAQSPRYKIIEKRQSVAFWCNPISGHATLYWYQQILGQGPKLLIQFQNNGVVDDSQLPKDRFSAERLKGVDSTLKIQPAKLEDSAVYLCASSLASGGYADTQYFGPGTRLTVL.

The chain is built from TRBV6-2 or TRBV6-3 and TRBJ2-1; possibly TRBD2 for D (5 bases). V lost 6 bases, J lost 0 bases, and 12 bases lay in between. CDR3 length: 15 residues. In germline, CDR1 is MNHEY, CDR2 SVGEGT. The DNA for the CDR3 is TGTGCCAGCAGCCCCGAGGAGGTCTCCTACAATGAGCAGTTCTTC. Its protein is CASSPEEVSYNEQFF.

A few counts support this clonotype. The rearrangement links TRBV7-9 to TRBJ2-5; D is possibly TRBD2 (7 bases). CDR3 size: 15 residues. V was clipped by 5 bases and J by 4 bases, with 17 bases between them. Germline CDR1 SEHNR, CDR2 FQNEAQ (reference sequence). In DNA, the CDR3 is TGTGCCAGCAGCCCCTCCGGGGGGCAGTCAGAGACCCAGTACTTC. This translates into CASSPSGGQSETQYF.

J is TRBJ1-1 and V is TRBV20-1, with 10 positions matching TRBD1. Germline trimming cut 6 bases from V and 5 bases from J; bases unmatched to any gene: 6. In germline, CDR1 is DFQATT, CDR2 SNEGSKA (reference sequence). The CDR3 is 13 amino acids. The CDR3 protein is CSARQGATTEAFF. The DNA of the CDR3 is TGCAGTGCCCGACAGGGGGCTACGACTGAAGCTTTCTTT.

The V gene is TRBV7-3, the J gene TRBJ2-7; possible D gene TRBD2, 6 bases. Trimming stripped 5 bases from V and 5 bases from J, with 28 bases between. Per the germline V gene, CDR1 is SGHTA and CDR2 is FQGTGA. The CDR3 has 18 residues. The CDR3 protein is CASSPKGLDGTAGHEQYF. CDR3 sequence (DNA): TGTGCCAGCAGCCCGAAGGGTCTTGATGGGACTGCTGGCCACGAGCAGTACTTC.

V and J are TRBV27 and TRBJ2-1; 7 bases map to TRBD2. Germline V CDR1 and CDR2: MNHEY, SMNVEV (reference sequence). The CDR3 covers 14 residues. J gave up 9 bases and V 0 bases, and 5 bases lay outside the gene matches. The CDR3 is CASSLSGTGGEQFF. CDR3 DNA sequence: TGTGCCAGCAGTTTATCGGGGACGGGAGGTGAGCAGTTCTTC.